This TCR beta chain was recorded in a study of response to subunit inactivated influenza vaccine. Study outcomes and limitations: Researchers suggested that each seasonal influenza vaccination recruits few new T cells.

MiXCR, run by TCRdb on the RT-PCR reads, gives a single entry per CDR3 protein. In the table there are 500,000 to 600,000 distinct CDR3 sequences, approximately 15% of which are singletons. This clonotype was observed many times. As yet, its antigen is unknown. The sample consisted of CD4+ T cells sorted from PBMCs, taken roughly 24 months after vaccination. The sequence came from a man between 50 and 70 years old who received an inactivated influenza vaccine.

CDR3 DNA: TGCAGTGCTCTAATGGGGGGAGGAAGCACTGAAGCTTTCTTT. It translates to CSALMGGGSTEAFF. J is TRBJ1-1 and V is TRBV20-1; TRBD1 might be the D (5 bases). This CDR3 contains 14 residues. V was cut by 5 bases and J by 4 bases, with 17 bases left in between. The germline V gene has CDR1 DFQATT and CDR2 SNEGSKA (reference sequence).